This T cell receptor (beta chain) was sequenced for a study of T cells in Graves' hyperthyroidism and ophthalmopathy. Whole-study results and caveats: Blood samples included most of the expanded thyroid clonotypes exceeding 0.001.

This clonotype has at least ten counts. Its antigen is not identified. CDR3 size: 16 residues. Germline CDR1 and CDR2: SGHDN and FVKESK. With V trimmed by 3 bases and J by 7 bases, 14 bases remained unmatched. What was amplified from RNA transcripts were TCR beta CDR3 regions. During a first-round RT-PCR of the TCR CDR3, the HTBI primer set was used. One entry per CDR3 protein, called by TCRdb with MiXCR from the multiplex PCR reads. This sample has fewer than 300,000 distinct CDR3 sequences; less than 30% occur once, and the top ten carry roughly 24%. PBMCs were sourced from more than 7.5 ml fresh peripheral blood.

Material: blood. This chain connects TRBV14 to TRBJ1-1; 7 bases match TRBD1. This clonotype originated in a man between 35 and 55 years old with Graves' hyperthyroidism that later progressed to Graves' ophthalmopathy. The CDR3 region is CASSQRRGGLAFEAFF. The CDR3 DNA reads as TGTGCCAGCAGCCAGAGACGAGGGGGCCTGGCTTTTGAAGCTTTCTTT.